One sample yielded the 12 T cell receptor beta chains listed below, sequenced in a study of blood T cell repertoires in COVID-19. TCRdb's table, derived via immunoSEQ multiplex PCR, lists solely in-frame clones and lacks some. The repertoire includes fewer than 350,000 clones, approximately 91% of them detected once, and about 2% sits in the top ten. Sequenced: PBMCs or T cells enriched from blood (not recorded which). The receptor source for this set is a woman in her thirties or forties with acute COVID-19.

This clone was seen once. The J gene is TRBJ1-6, the V gene TRBV3-1 (or the pseudogene TRBV3-2); 11 bases match TRBD1. The length of the CDR3 is 16 residues. Germline V lookup: CDR1 LGHDT, CDR2 YNNKEL (reference sequence). The V segment lost 0 bases and the J segment 9 bases; nucleotides outside the gene matches: 4. The DNA for the CDR3 is TGTGCCAGCAGCCAAGATCTAGGGACAGGGGGTTCACCCCTCCACTTT. Amino acids: CASSQDLGTGGSPLHF.

The gene calls are TRBV24-1 and TRBJ2-1, with D possibly TRBD2 on 6 matching bases. V was trimmed by 2 bases and J by 0 bases, leaving 7 bases between them. From germline, CDR1 is KGHDR and CDR2 SFDVKD. The CDR3 runs 15 residues. The CDR3 DNA reads as TGTGCCACCAGTGATTATAGCGGCTCCTACAATGAGCAGTTCTTC. Translating it yields CATSDYSGSYNEQFF.

The chain combines TRBV14 with TRBJ1-2; TRBD1 is a possible D gene (5 bases). Trimming took 3 bases from V and 7 from J, leaving 24 bases between them. The CDR3 loop spans 17 amino acids. CDR1 is SGHDN, CDR2 FVKESK, per germline. CDR3 residues: CASSHRQRDRVWGGYTF. CDR3 nucleotide sequence: TGTGCCAGCAGCCACCGTCAGCGGGACCGGGTCTGGGGTGGCTACACCTTC.

The chain uses TRBV29-1 and TRBJ2-7, with TRBD1 matching over 12 bases. The V gene's germline CDR1 is SQVTM and CDR2 ANQGSEA. The trim removed 7 bases at V and 6 bases at J, leaving 4 bases unmatched. There are 12 residues in the CDR3. The CDR3 here is CSGGQGASEQYF. The DNA for the CDR3 is TGCAGCGGGGGACAGGGGGCCTCCGAGCAGTACTTC.

The chain couples TRBV28 to TRBJ1-6, with D perhaps matching TRBD1 (5 bases). The CDR3 loop spans 14 amino acids. Per the germline V gene, CDR1 is MDHEN and CDR2 is SYDVKM. Trimming removed 8 bases from V and 4 bases from J, with 12 bases in between. The CDR3 region is CASGRQKYNSPLHF. The CDR3 nucleotides are TGTGCCAGCGGACGACAGAAGTATAATTCACCCCTCCACTTT.

Regarding this clone: Additional DNA sequences in this sample encode the identical CDR3. This sequence joins TRBV2 and TRBJ1-1; TRBD1 is a possible D gene (5 bases). Trimming removed 3 bases from V and 5 bases from J, with 7 bases in between. The CDR3 covers 12 residues. The germline V gene has CDR1 SNHLY and CDR2 FYNNEI. The CDR3 DNA reads TGTGCCAGCAGTGAGCAGGGTACTGAAGCTTTCTTT. Translated, it gives CASSEQGTEAFF.

This clone is a singleton in its sample. The chain recombines TRBV6-6 with TRBJ1-4; 7 bases agree with TRBD1. The CDR3 is 16 residues long. Losses at the gene ends were 0 bases for V and 8 bases for J; bases not matched to a gene: 9. Germline lookup yields CDR1 MNHNY and CDR2 SVGAGI (reference sequence). DNA of the CDR3: TGTGCCAGCAGTTACTCGAGGGGGCACGAAGGGGAAAAACTGTTTTTT. It codes for CASSYSRGHEGEKLFF.

Details on this clone: A read error may produce the germline difference seen at one junction end. V gene TRBV28 combines with J gene TRBJ2-7, with 8 bases matching TRBD1. Looked up from germline, CDR1 is MDHEN and CDR2 is SYDVKM. CDR3 size: 12 residues. CDR3 sequence reads: CASSSARDRPWF. CDR3 in DNA: TGTGCCAGCAGTTCCGCCCGGGACAGGCCTTGGTTC. The variable domain in full, completed from reference TRBV28 and TRBJ2-7, reads DVKVTQSSRYLVKRTGEKVFLECVQDMDHENMFWYRQDPGLGLRLIYFSYDVKMKEKGDIPEGYSVSREKKERFSLILESASTNQTSMYLCASSSARDRPWFGPGTRLTVT.

The chain carries TRBV11-3 and TRBJ2-2, with D perhaps matching TRBD1 (6 bases). The V gene lost 2 bases and the J gene lost 2 bases, with 18 bases spanning the gap. This CDR3 is 18 amino acids long. Germline V gene sequence: CDR1 SGHNT, CDR2 YENEEA. CDR3 region: CASSLPTTPGQNTGELFF. CDR3 DNA sequence: TGTGCCAGCAGCTTACCGACTACTCCGGGACAAAACACCGGGGAGCTGTTTTTT.

This clone has just one count. J is TRBJ2-5 and V is TRBV27; D not resolved. The CDR3 is 16 amino acids. The V and J ends lost 1 base and 5 bases respectively, with 17 bases between them. Per germline, CDR1 MNHEY and CDR2 SMNVEV (reference sequence). Here the CDR3 reads CASSLYPGSGGETQYF. CDR3 bases: TGTGCCAGCAGTTTATATCCAGGTTCAGGTGGGGAGACCCAGTACTTC.

This clone was detected only once. The CDR3 DNA reads TGTGCCAGCAGGACAGGGGAGGGGATCGAGCAGTACTTC. Translating gives CASRTGEGIEQYF. The genes are TRBV7-9 and TRBJ2-7; perhaps TRBD1 as D (8 bases). Germline loops: CDR1 SEHNR, CDR2 FQNEAQ (reference sequence). V lost 6 bases and J lost 6, with 15 bases in between. The CDR3 has 13 residues.

The CDR3 protein is CAASDRGTGEKLFF. CDR3 nucleotides: TGTGCCGCCTCCGATAGGGGGACCGGTGAAAAACTGTTTTTT. The rearrangement joins TRBV5-4 to TRBJ1-4; a weak D match, TRBD1 (6 bases). V was trimmed by 10 bases and J by 7 bases, leaving 20 bases between them. Germline loops: CDR1 SGHNT, CDR2 YYREEE (reference sequence). CDR3 length: 14 amino acids.